Below are 20 T cell receptor beta chains sequenced from a single sample in a study of blood T cell repertoires in COVID-19. Profiled with immunoSEQ multiplex PCR; TCRdb holds only in-frame clones, not every one. The sample carries 300,000 to 400,000 clones, over 85% recorded once. Sequencing was performed on PBMCs or T cells enriched from blood (not recorded which). These receptors all stem from a man aged 55 to 70 who had recovered from COVID-19.

The chain combines TRBV7-6 with TRBJ2-7, with TRBD2 matching 14 bases. The trim removed 0 bases at V and 3 bases at J, leaving 4 bases unmatched. The CDR3 covers 17 residues. Germline V gene sequence: CDR1 SGHVS, CDR2 FNYEAQ. CDR3 amino acids: CASSLAGLAGGLYEQYF. Here the CDR3 DNA reads TGTGCCAGCAGCTTAGCCGGACTAGCGGGAGGTCTCTACGAGCAGTACTTC.

The CDR3 loop is CASSGGLAAYNEQFF. CDR3 nucleotides: TGCGCCAGCAGCGGGGGACTAGCGGCTTACAATGAGCAGTTCTTC. The rearrangement joins TRBV10-2 to TRBJ2-1; 11 bases line up with TRBD2. V lost 6 bases and J lost 4; bases outside the gene matches: 5. This CDR3 region has 15 residues. Germline values: CDR1 WSHSY, CDR2 SAAADI.

This chain connects TRBV4-1 to TRBJ2-1; TRBD2 matches 9 bases. The length of the CDR3 is 15 residues. J gave up 4 bases and V 6 bases, and 7 bases lay outside the gene matches. Per the germline V gene, CDR1 is MGHRA and CDR2 is YSYEKL. In DNA, the CDR3 is TGCGCCAGCAGGGGAGCGGGAGGTCGATACAATGAGCAGTTCTTC. It translates to CASRGAGGRYNEQFF.

V and J are TRBV12-3 or TRBV12-4 and TRBJ1-2; D gene ambiguous. Trimming stripped 5 bases from V and 2 bases from J, with 9 bases between. This CDR3 contains 13 residues. The CDR3 DNA sequence: TGTGCCAGCAGTCAAACGGTGAACTATGGCTACACCTTC. Translating it yields CASSQTVNYGYTF.

CDR3 loop: CASSQSITGYSEQYF. The DNA of the CDR3 is TGTGCCAGCAGCCAAAGTATTACAGGGTATAGCGAGCAGTACTTC. This chain joins TRBV7-6 and TRBJ2-7; a possible D gene is TRBD1 (6 bases). This CDR3 has 15 residues. Deletions cut 5 bases from V and 6 bases from J, with 20 bases between. CDR1 and CDR2 from the germline V gene are SGHVS and FNYEAQ.

V gene TRBV7-8 combines with J gene TRBJ2-7; possible D gene TRBD2, 7 bases. Trimming shortened V by 4 bases and J by 2 bases, and 15 bases separated the two germline ends. The CDR3 is made up of 15 amino acids. From germline, CDR1 is SGHVS and CDR2 FQNEAQ. CDR3 protein: CASSSRGALTYEQYF. The CDR3 coding sequence is TGTGCCAGCAGCTCCCGGGGGGCCTTGACCTACGAGCAGTACTTC. Full variable domain (rest looked up from reference TRBV7-8 and TRBJ2-7): GAGVSQSPRYKVAKRGQDVALRCDPISGHVSLFWYQQALGQGPEFLTYFQNEAQLDKSGLPSDRFFAERPEGSVSTLKIQRTQQEDSAVYLCASSSRGALTYEQYFGPGTRLTVT.

The CDR3 bases are TGCGCCAGCAGCCAACCCCGACAGGGACTCTATGGCTACACCTTC. Encoded protein: CASSQPRQGLYGYTF. This chain connects TRBV4-1 to TRBJ1-2, with 7 bases that match TRBD1. Germline values: CDR1 MGHRA, CDR2 YSYEKL. V was pared by 2 bases and J by 4 bases, with 7 bases of the junction left unmatched. The CDR3 length is 15 residues.

This clone was observed a handful of times. The chain recombines TRBV29-1 with TRBJ2-3; 7 positions match TRBD2. This CDR3 region has 15 residues. V dropped 4 bases and J dropped 0; count of bases not matched to a gene: 7. Per germline, CDR1 SQVTM and CDR2 ANQGSEA. As DNA, the CDR3 is TGCAGCGTTGGTAGCGGGCGGCCTAGCACAGATACGCAGTATTTT. It yields the protein CSVGSGRPSTDTQYF.

The V and J genes are TRBV28 and TRBJ1-2; 7 bases are a match to TRBD1. Germline V CDR1 and CDR2: MDHEN, SYDVKM. The CDR3 is 14 amino acids. Germline trimming cut 6 bases from V and 7 bases from J; bases unmatched to any gene: 11. CDR3 DNA: TGTGCCAGCAGCCCCTCAGGGGGGTATGGTGGCTACACCTTC. Encoded protein: CASSPSGGYGGYTF.

This sequence joins TRBV19 and TRBJ2-1, with D uncertain. The CDR3 contains 12 residues. Germline V gives CDR1 LNHDA, CDR2 SQIVND (reference sequence). The germline V and J ends were trimmed by 4 bases and 8 bases, with 9 bases remaining between them. The CDR3 DNA reads TGTGCCAGTAGTACCCTCGCGCATGAGCAGTTCTTC. The encoded protein is CASSTLAHEQFF.

The V call is TRBV6-5, the J call TRBJ1-1, with TRBD1 as a possible D gene (5 bases). V was pared by 2 bases and J by 3 bases, with 10 bases between. Looked up from germline, CDR1 is MNHEY and CDR2 is SVGAGI. CDR3 length: 14 amino acids. The CDR3 sequence is CASSYKGFYTEAFF. The DNA of the CDR3 is TGTGCCAGCAGTTACAAGGGGTTTTACACTGAAGCTTTCTTT.

The J gene is TRBJ1-1, the V gene TRBV15, with 7 nucleotides matching TRBD1. The CDR3 totals 15 residues. Unmatched junction bases numbered 12, after V lost 0 bases and J lost 11 bases. Germline V gene sequence: CDR1 LNHNV, CDR2 YYDKDF (reference sequence). The CDR3 DNA sequence: TGTGCCACCAGCAGAGATCGGGGACAGCCAACTGGGGCTTTCTTT. Encoded protein: CATSRDRGQPTGAFF. The full variable domain, rest sourced from reference TRBV15 and TRBJ1-1, is DAMVIQNPRYQVTQFGKPVTLSCSQTLNHNVMYWYQQKSSQAPKLLFHYYDKDFNNEADTPDNFQSRRPNTSFCFLDIRSPGLGDTAMYLCATSRDRGQPTGAFFGQGTRLTVV.

The V call is TRBV13, the J call TRBJ1-3; no clear D gene. The V end lost 2 bases, the J end lost 6 bases, and 5 bases lay between the germline ends. Germline CDR1 PRHDT, CDR2 FYEKMQ (reference sequence). The CDR3 sequence is 12 residues long. CDR3 DNA sequence: TGTGCCAGCAGCTTACGGGAAAACACCATATATTTT. Amino acids: CASSLRENTIYF. Full variable domain (rest looked up from reference TRBV13 and TRBJ1-3): AAGVIQSPRHLIKEKRETATLKCYPIPRHDTVYWYQQGPGQDPQFLISFYEKMQSDKGSIPDRFSAQQFSDYHSELNMSSLELGDSALYFCASSLRENTIYFGEGSWLTVV.

This clone came up a few times. This chain uses TRBV4-1 with TRBJ1-4; D remains ambiguous. Germline CDR1 reads MGHRA; CDR2 reads YSYEKL. Trimming took 0 bases from V and 1 from J, leaving 9 bases between them. This CDR3 comprises 16 residues. The CDR3 reads CASSQDRRVTNEKLFF. In nucleotides, the CDR3 is TGCGCCAGCAGCCAAGATCGGCGGGTAACTAATGAAAAACTGTTTTTT.

This clone appeared a single time. The chain has TRBV24-1 and TRBJ2-1; 7 bases match TRBD2. This CDR3 has 19 residues. Germline trimming cut 5 bases from V and 2 bases from J; bases unmatched to any gene: 17. CDR1 is KGHDR, CDR2 SFDVKD, per germline. In DNA form, the CDR3 reads TGTGCCACCAGTGTAACAGCGGGGCGATCGACCTCCCCCTACAATGAGCAGTTCTTC. This translates into CATSVTAGRSTSPYNEQFF.

In regard to this clone: The same CDR3 is also encoded by other DNA sequences in this sample. The chain couples TRBV5-1 to TRBJ2-7; TRBD1 might be the D (5 bases). There are 13 residues in the CDR3. Trimming took 4 bases from V and 2 from J, leaving 10 bases between them. Germline CDR1 is SGHRS and CDR2 is YFSETQ. CDR3 nucleotides: TGCGCCAGCAGCCCGCAGGGAACCTACGAGCAGTACTTC. This translates into CASSPQGTYEQYF.

In its sample, this clone was seen a few times. This chain links TRBV7-3 with TRBJ2-1, with D possibly TRBD2 on 7 matching bases. The CDR3 spans 12 residues. V lost 1 base and J lost 11, with 9 bases in between. Germline V lookup: CDR1 SGHTA, CDR2 FQGTGA. The DNA of the CDR3 is TGTGCCAGCAGCTTAAACGGGGGGCAGCAGTTCTTC. It translates to CASSLNGGQQFF.

The chain recombines TRBV20-1 with TRBJ2-7; the D call may be TRBD1 or TRBD2 (5 bases each). Germline assignment: CDR1 DFQATT and CDR2 SNEGSKA (reference sequence). The CDR3 length is 14 residues. V lost 3 bases to trimming and J lost 4 bases, with 16 bases between them. The CDR3 is CSASEGHGPYEQYF. CDR3 DNA sequence: TGCAGTGCTAGTGAGGGGCACGGCCCTTACGAGCAGTACTTC.

This clone occurred a few times. The chain has TRBV5-4 and TRBJ2-1, with unresolved D. The germline V and J ends were trimmed by 4 bases and 10 bases, with 9 bases remaining between them. Per the germline V gene, CDR1 is SGHNT and CDR2 is YYREEE (reference sequence). This CDR3 comprises 11 residues. The CDR3 coding sequence is TGTGCCAGCAGCCTAGGTAGCGAGCAGTTCTTC. It is translated as CASSLGSEQFF.

The chain uses TRBV11-2 and TRBJ2-5; 9 nucleotides align to TRBD1. The CDR3 spans 15 residues. Germline V CDR1 and CDR2: SGHAT, FQNNGV. Germline trimming cut 4 bases from V and 5 bases from J; bases unmatched to any gene: 8. The CDR3 DNA is TGTGCCAGCAGCTCCCACGACAGGGGGGCTGAGACCCAGTACTTC. Translating it yields CASSSHDRGAETQYF.